This T cell receptor (beta chain) was captured by sequencing in a study of regulatory T cells in long-lasting Graves disease. The table lists this clonotype with many counts. Researchers made TCR beta libraries by using iRepertoire HTBI primers and running Arm-PCR on CDR3 regions. TCRdb reanalysed the multiplex PCR reads using MiXCR and keeps one entry per CDR3 protein. The sample shows a few hundred thousand distinct CDR3 sequences, around 15% of them seen only once. Documented time point: newly diagnosed GD, antithyroid drugs for less than 3 months. RNA from PBMCs was the source of the TCR library. Trimming took off 4 bases at V and 4 bases at J, with 23 bases between the two ends. The germline V gene encodes CDR1 SGHAT and CDR2 FQNNGV. The CDR3 length is 17 residues. These sequences were also reported in another study, on T cells in Graves' hyperthyroidism and ophthalmopathy. As reported in that work: The HTBI set primed first-round TCR CDR3 RT-PCR.

This chain uses TRBV11-2 with TRBJ2-7; possibly TRBD2 for D (6 bases). The material sequenced was peripheral blood mononuclear cells (PBMCs), taken at new diagnosis, from a patient treated with antithyroid drugs. This TCR was sampled from a man aged 35-49 years with Graves disease. CDR3 nucleotide sequence: TGTGCCAGCAGCTCCGCGGAGGGCTTCCCCCCAGGGTACGAGCAGTACTTC. Amino acid sequence: CASSSAEGFPPGYEQYF.